This T cell receptor beta chain was documented in a study of blood T cell repertoires in COVID-19 (dated by TCRdb to the early 2020s). Background for the entire study: Collaborator samples came from the United States, Italy and Spain and covered acute and convalescent phases of COVID-19. The material from the prospective study consisted of cDNA or gDNA derived from T cells, B-cell-depleted T cells, or PBMCs. The dataset comprised deeply sampled blood TCRbeta repertoires from subjects exposed to, actively infected with, or recovered from COVID-19. The repertoires were released in a freely available public database meant as a resource for research on the immune response to SARS-CoV-2. Samples came from the ongoing ImmuneRACE study (first 160 participants) plus 1,254 subjects from 6 global collaborators. The sample metadata nearly always contained a de-identified subject ID, COVID-19 status, age in years and sex. HLA class I and class II types, where available, came from metadata supplied by the sample provider rather than from assay-based typing. Overall study outcomes, separate from this receptor: Clinical and demographic metadata were provided uncurated, with the amount varying by source and participant.

Enrolling through a virtual design, the prospective study's participants ranged in age from roughly 18 to 90 years and lived across around 25 United States geographic areas. In the prospective study, cohorts were assigned on the basis of participant-reported clinical history obtained from a screening survey and a study questionnaire. For ImmuneRACE Cohort 3, a participant was defined as recovered based on two consecutive negative NP/OP PCR tests, clearance by a healthcare professional, or resolution of symptoms. In the prospective study, mobile phlebotomists collected whole blood, serum and a nasopharyngeal or oropharyngeal swab from each participant. Prospective study participants could optionally give additional blood draws and questionnaires over a roughly 2-month period. Blood samples from the prospective study were shipped frozen or at room temperature prior to DNA extraction. A distance of 16 bases separates the germline ends of V and J, which lose 4 bases and 5 bases respectively. CDR1 and CDR2 are drawn from the germline V gene: SGDLS, YYNGEE. The CDR3 sequence holds 14 residues, the cysteine and phenylalanine included. Of the read, only the CDR3 DNA is kept; its 42 bases are in frame from base 1.

In regard to this clone: The clone's antigen remains unknown. Nothing much larger sits one base from this clone, and base qualities are not available.

TCRbeta CDR3 regions were amplified from genomic DNA using the immunoSEQ Assay, a bias-controlled multiplex PCR. As for how the authors treated the data: Within the assay, amplification of reference gene primers was used to estimate how many nucleated cells each sample contained. To quantify the absolute abundance of each unique TCRbeta CDR3 rearrangement, sequence reads were collapsed and filtered. For each sample, productive Simpson clonality was calculated by taking the square root of Simpson's diversity index across productive rearrangements. The table was pulled from immuneACCESS by TCRdb, which kept in-frame rearrangements only. Such tables lose some clones; where checked, under half of the loss comes from unresolved V genes, and the rest has no known cause. For V, J and clone size, that table is used; D and trimming come from the DNA. In this sample the table shows about 470,000 clones, about nine tenths of which occur a single time. The ten largest clones add up to roughly 0.7% of the sample.

The material sequenced was PBMCs or T cells enriched from blood (not recorded which). The sequence joins TRBV9 to TRBJ2-7; the best D guess is TRBD1, with 7 bases matching. This clonotype originated in a woman younger than 35 who had recovered from COVID-19. The CDR3 in this case is CASSLQGTAHEQYF. The bases are TGTGCCAGCAGCTTACAGGGGACTGCACACGAGCAGTACTTC.